Below, one TCR beta chain is given with its context. Its antigen is unidentified. Germline V gene data show CDR1 as LGHDT and CDR2 as YNNKEL (reference sequence). The CDR3 covers 15 residues. Every individual CD8+ T cell subset underwent sorting in triplicate at around 300,000 cells apiece. 5' RACE with UMI labels generated the TRB cDNA libraries. TCRdb re-called the 5' RACE reads and gives one entry per CDR3 protein, without DNA. The ten top clones account for 0.5% to 0.6%, within a sample of tens of thousands of distinct CDR3 sequences. This specimen belongs to a study of CXCR3-negative and CXCR3-positive naive CD8 T cells. Study observations and caveats: Each naive subset displayed comparably high diversity, whereas memory CD8+ cells displayed much lower diversity. Researchers reported similar TRBV-TRBJ usage in naive CXCR3-negative and CXCR3-positive cells, though memory differed. Against CXCR3-negative naive cells, CXCR3-positive naive cells showed more hydrophobic TRB CDR3s.

The source is a human donor in good health. Some clones in this sample may be carry-over from other donors' samples. This sequence joins TRBV3-1 and TRBJ2-3. Sequenced sample: naive CXCR3+ CD8+ T cells from blood. Specified subset: CD45RO-CCR7+CD27+CD95- naive CD8+ T cells expressing CXCR3 (TNR3+). The CDR3 is CASSQDRRYTDTQYF.